A selection of T cell receptor beta chains follows, all from one sample in a study of Tregs in tolerant kidney transplant recipients. Data came from immunoSEQ multiplex PCR; TCRdb stores just in-frame clones and leaves some out. The data contain approximately 75,000 clones, approximately 90% of them singletons. The sequencing here drew on Tregs from blood, taken before the transplant. The receptors were sampled from a human donor who received a combined kidney and bone marrow transplant. Both conserved end residues are part of each CDR3. Fields, in order: J gene, D gene, V gene, clone size, CDR3 protein, CDR3 DNA. A D gene is named only where the DNA matches it firmly. A clone size is listed for some rows: how often the clone was seen (once, few, many), or a class if it is expanded.

>TRBJ1-4|TRBD1|TRBV18|.
CASSIRGDRRNEKLFF
TGTGCCAGCTCGATCCGGGGGGACAGGAGGAATGAAAAACTGTTTTTT
>TRBJ2-5|TRBD1|TRBV29-1|.
CSVRDRGVYETQYF
TGCAGCGTACGGGACAGGGGGGTTTATGAGACCCAGTACTTC
>TRBJ2-3|.|TRBV30|.
CAWSVDTQYF
TGTGCCTGGAGTGTTGATACGCAGTATTTT
>TRBJ2-3|.|TRBV5-5|.
CASSLGTGGLDTQYF
TGTGCCAGCAGCTTGGGGACAGGAGGGTTAGATACGCAGTATTTT
>TRBJ1-4|.|TRBV30|.
CAWGTLSEKLFF
TGTGCCTGGGGAACCTTAAGCGAAAAACTGTTTTTT
>TRBJ2-5|.|TRBV2|.
CASSEARYRVKETQYF
TGTGCCAGCAGTGAAGCGCGATATAGGGTTAAAGAGACCCAGTACTTC
>TRBJ1-1|.|TRBV7-6|once
CASSFSGATEAFF
TGTGCCAGCAGCTTCTCGGGGGCCACTGAAGCTTTCTTT
>TRBJ2-7|.|TRBV28|.
CASSFHSGTYLAGSSYEQYF
TGTGCCAGCAGTTTCCACTCCGGGACATACCTGGCGGGGAGCTCCTACGAGCAGTACTTC
>TRBJ2-1|TRBD1|TRBV19|.
CASSIYYKGQDYNEQFF
TGTGCCAGTAGTATATATTACAAGGGACAGGACTACAATGAGCAGTTCTTC
>TRBJ2-5|.|TRBV7-6|once
CASSPKNPATRPRETQYF
TGTGCCAGCAGCCCCAAAAATCCCGCTACAAGGCCTCGGGAGACCCAGTACTTC
>TRBJ1-1|.|TRBV28|.
CASSSGGLITEAFF
TGTGCCAGCAGTTCCGGGGGGCTTATCACTGAAGCTTTCTTT
>TRBJ2-1|TRBD2|TRBV28|.
CASSLASGRGEQFF
TGTGCCAGCAGTTTGGCTAGCGGGAGAGGTGAGCAGTTCTTC
>TRBJ2-2|.|TRBV28|.
CASSDTNTGELFF
TGTGCCAGCAGCGACACGAACACCGGGGAGCTGTTTTTT
>TRBJ1-2|.|TRBV7-6|.
CASSLAPTFYGYTF
TGTGCCAGCAGCTTAGCCCCAACATTCTATGGCTACACCTTC
>TRBJ1-5|.|TRBV28|.
CASSFYAKGGAAQPQHF
TGTGCCAGCAGCTTTTATGCCAAGGGGGGCGCAGCTCAGCCCCAGCATTTT
>TRBJ2-7|TRBD2|TRBV7-2|.
CASSLSSGGFGGEQYF
TGTGCCAGCAGCTTAAGTAGCGGGGGCTTTGGAGGCGAGCAGTACTTC
>TRBJ2-5|TRBD1|TRBV5-1|.
CASSFTDRGLGEQYF
TGCGCCAGCAGCTTCACGGACAGGGGGCTGGGGGAGCAGTACTTC
>TRBJ2-3|TRBD1|TRBV28|.
CASSTGTGVTDTQYF
TGTGCCAGCAGTACCGGGACAGGGGTAACAGATACGCAGTATTTT
>TRBJ2-3|.|TRBV5-1|.
CASSQQQGILDTQYF
TGCGCCAGCAGCCAGCAACAGGGAATACTCGATACGCAGTATTTT
>TRBJ2-5|TRBD2|TRBV10-1|.
CASSEGIAGGQETQYF
TGCGCCAGCAGTGAAGGAATAGCGGGAGGGCAAGAGACCCAGTACTTC
>TRBJ2-5|.|TRBV29-1|.
CSVDFSPGETQYF
TGCAGCGTTGATTTCAGTCCGGGAGAGACCCAGTACTTC
>TRBJ2-2|.|TRBV5-6|.
CASSLTGANTGELFF
TGTGCCAGCAGCTTGACAGGAGCGAACACCGGGGAGCTGTTTTTT